This T cell receptor beta chain was found in a study of shared clonotypes between healthy human individuals. Assay used: immunoSEQ multiplex PCR; TCRdb lists only in-frame clones, some missing. The sample holds about 1.1 million clones, approximately 78% seen once. Source material: memory CD4+ T cells from PBMCs. Subset meaning: CD45RA-negative fraction. The TCR sequence derives from a man aged 18 to 29 in good health. Some clones in this sample may be carry-over from other donors' samples.

The DNA for the CDR3 is TGTGCCAGCAGTCGGTCGGGAGGAGGAGAAGAGACCCAGTACTTC. This encodes CASSRSGGGEETQYF. The genes are TRBV28 and TRBJ2-5; 7 bases are a match to TRBD2. Germline CDR1 and CDR2: MDHEN and SYDVKM. CDR3 length equals 15 residues. After removal of 5 bases from V and 3 bases from J, the junction contained 9 bases not matched to a gene.